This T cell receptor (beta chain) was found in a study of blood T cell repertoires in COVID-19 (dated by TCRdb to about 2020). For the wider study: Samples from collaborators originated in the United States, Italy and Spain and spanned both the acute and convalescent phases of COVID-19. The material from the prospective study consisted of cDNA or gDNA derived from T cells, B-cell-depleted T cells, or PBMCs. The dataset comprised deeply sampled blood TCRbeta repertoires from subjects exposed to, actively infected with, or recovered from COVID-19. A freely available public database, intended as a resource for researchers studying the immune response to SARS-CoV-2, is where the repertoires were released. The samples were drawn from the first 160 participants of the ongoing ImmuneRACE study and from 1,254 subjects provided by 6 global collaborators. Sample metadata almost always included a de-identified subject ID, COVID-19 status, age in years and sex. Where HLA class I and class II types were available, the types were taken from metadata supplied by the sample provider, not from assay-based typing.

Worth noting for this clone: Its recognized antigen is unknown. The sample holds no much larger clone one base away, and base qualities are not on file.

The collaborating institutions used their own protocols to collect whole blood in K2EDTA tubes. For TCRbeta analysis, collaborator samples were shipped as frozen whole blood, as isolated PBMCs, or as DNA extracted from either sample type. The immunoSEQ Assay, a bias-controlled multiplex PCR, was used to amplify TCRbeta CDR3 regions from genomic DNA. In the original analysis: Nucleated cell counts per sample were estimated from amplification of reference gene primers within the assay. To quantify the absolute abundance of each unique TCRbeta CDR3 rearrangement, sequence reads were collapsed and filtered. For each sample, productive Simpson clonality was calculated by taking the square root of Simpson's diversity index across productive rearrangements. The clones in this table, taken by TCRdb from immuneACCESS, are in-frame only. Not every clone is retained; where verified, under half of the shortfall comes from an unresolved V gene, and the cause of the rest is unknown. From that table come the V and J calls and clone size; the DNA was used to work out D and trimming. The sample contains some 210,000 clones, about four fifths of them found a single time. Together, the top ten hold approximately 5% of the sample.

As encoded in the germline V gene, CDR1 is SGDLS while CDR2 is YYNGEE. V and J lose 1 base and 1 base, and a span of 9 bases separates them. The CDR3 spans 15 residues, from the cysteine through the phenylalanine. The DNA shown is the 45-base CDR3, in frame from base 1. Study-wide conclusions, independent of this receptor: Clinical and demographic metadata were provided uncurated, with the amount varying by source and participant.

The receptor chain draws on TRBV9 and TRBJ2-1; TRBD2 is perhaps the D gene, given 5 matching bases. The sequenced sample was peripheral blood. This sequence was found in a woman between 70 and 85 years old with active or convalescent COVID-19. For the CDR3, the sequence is CASSVTSGSYNEQFF. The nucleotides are TGTGCCAGCAGCGTAACCTCGGGGTCCTACAATGAGCAGTTCTTC.